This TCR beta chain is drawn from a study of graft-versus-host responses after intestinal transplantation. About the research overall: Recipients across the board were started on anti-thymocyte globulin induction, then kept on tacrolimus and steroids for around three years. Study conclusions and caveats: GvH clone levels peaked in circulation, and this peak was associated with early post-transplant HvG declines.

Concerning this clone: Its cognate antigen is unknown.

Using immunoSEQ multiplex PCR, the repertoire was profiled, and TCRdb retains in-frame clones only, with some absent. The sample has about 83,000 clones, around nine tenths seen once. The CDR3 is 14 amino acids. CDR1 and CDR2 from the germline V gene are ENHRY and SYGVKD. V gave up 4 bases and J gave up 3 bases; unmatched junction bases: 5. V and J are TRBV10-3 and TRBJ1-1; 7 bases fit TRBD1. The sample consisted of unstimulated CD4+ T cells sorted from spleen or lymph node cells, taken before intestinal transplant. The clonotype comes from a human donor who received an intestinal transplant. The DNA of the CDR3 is TGTGCCATCAGTGCCGACAGGGCGTACACTGAAGCTTTCTTT. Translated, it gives CAISADRAYTEAFF.